The clone carrying this T cell receptor (beta chain) turned up a few times. Antigen specificity is unknown. This sample stems from a study of early T cells in non-severe SARS-CoV-2 infection. Study in general: Unpaired chains resulted from sequencing bulk RNA of unsorted whole blood.

CDR1 is MNHEY and CDR2 is SVGEGT in the germline V gene. The V gene lost 2 bases and the J gene lost 5 bases, with 11 bases spanning the gap. The CDR3 is 14 residues long. Findings and caveats of the study: A preference for anti-spike CD8 responses marked VDJdb matching, which missed private and CD4 specificities.

Unique molecular identifiers (one per individual cDNA molecule) were attached. TCRdb independently ran MiXCR on the 5' RACE reads; one entry per CDR3 protein. This table holds roughly 60,000 distinct CDR3 sequences, around 11% found once. The chain combines TRBV6-2 or TRBV6-3 with TRBJ2-3; D unclear. The origin of this receptor is an adult who was a healthcare worker with PCR-confirmed SARS-CoV-2 infection or an uninfected control (not recorded which). Sequenced here: whole blood, sampled at baseline. Here the CDR3 reads CASSYGSEVDTQYF. CDR3 nucleotide sequence: TGTGCCAGCAGTTACGGGTCCGAGGTAGATACGCAGTATTTT.